Here is one TCR beta chain with its context. Antigen specificity is unknown. Other nucleotide sequences in the sample specify the same CDR3. Per germline, CDR1 KGHSH and CDR2 LQKENI. The CDR3 sequence is 15 residues long. Researchers ran the PCR with 60 Vbeta and 13 Jbeta primers. TCRdb keeps only in-frame clones here, not all; method: immunoSEQ multiplex PCR. This table has 200,000 or so clones, around 81% appearing once. These data come from a study of cytomegalovirus exposure and HLA in healthy donors. The study, taken as a whole, reports: Of the V segments, some could not be distinguished, including TRBV6-2 and TRBV6-3, and were excluded. The study flagged 150 to 200 TCR beta chains as cytomegalovirus-associated.

The source of this sequence is a woman aged 18-30 years in good health and CMV-seropositive. This chain links TRBV18 with TRBJ2-7; 9 bases fit TRBD1. The sequencing sample was made of PBMCs. The CDR3 nucleotides are TGTGCTAGCTCTCCCTCTGGGACAGGGTCCTACGAGCAGTACGTC. It encodes CASSPSGTGSYEQYV.